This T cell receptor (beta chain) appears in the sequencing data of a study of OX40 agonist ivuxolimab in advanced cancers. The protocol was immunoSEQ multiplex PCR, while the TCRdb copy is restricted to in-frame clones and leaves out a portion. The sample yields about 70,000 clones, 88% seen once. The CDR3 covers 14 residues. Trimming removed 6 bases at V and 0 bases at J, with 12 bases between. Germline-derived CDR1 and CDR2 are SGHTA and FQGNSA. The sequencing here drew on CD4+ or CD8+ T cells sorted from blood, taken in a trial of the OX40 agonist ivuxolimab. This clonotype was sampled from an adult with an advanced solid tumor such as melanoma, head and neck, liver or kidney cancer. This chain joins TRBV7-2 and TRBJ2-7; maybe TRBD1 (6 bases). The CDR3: CASRPTGTSYEQYF. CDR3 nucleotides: TGTGCCAGCAGGCCGACAGGTACCTCCTACGAGCAGTACTTC.